This T cell receptor beta chain was recorded in a study of Ad26.COV2.S vaccination and SARS-CoV-2 variants (dated by TCRdb to about 2021). In the study overall: Donors in the vaccine arm were drawn from COV1001, a multicentre, randomized, double-blind, placebo-controlled phase I-IIa trial testing Ad26.COV2.S in healthy adults. Ad26.COV2.S was given intramuscularly at 5x10^10 or 1x10^11 viral particles, as a single shot or as two shots 56 days apart. TCRbeta repertoire sequencing served as the tool for gauging how specific and how broad the SARS-CoV-2-reactive T cell receptors were following Ad26.COV2.S vaccination. A total of around 32 samples were included in the TCR-sequenced set, comprising some 20 Ad26.COV2.S vaccine recipients, 5 placebo recipients and 8 SARS-CoV-2 convalescent individuals. Participants in the trial were split at random into five groups of five each, receiving low-dose or high-dose Ad26.COV2.S once or twice, or else placebo on both occasions. Investigators did not know the trial group allocation while performing experiments and assessing outcomes.

The immunoSEQ Assay was used to sequence TCRbeta CDR3 regions. After extraction, genomic DNA underwent amplification by bias-controlled multiplex PCR, followed by high-throughput sequencing. On the study's bioinformatics: To quantify the absolute abundance of every unique TCRbeta CDR3 region, sequences were collapsed and filtered. T cell fraction was estimated by normalizing TCRbeta template counts to usable DNA, with usable DNA measured through amplification of reference genes found in all nucleated cells. Repertoire TCRs were annotated as SARS-CoV-2-specific by exact matching of V gene, CDR3 amino acid sequence and J gene to a known reactive TCR set. The reference SARS-CoV-2 TCR set came from MIRA and was filtered for enrichment in COVID-19-positive ImmuneCODE repertoires, removing public or cross-reactive TCRs. Drawing on the MIRA antigens, annotated TCRs were analysed further at the level of specific ORF or position within ORF. Depth was the summed frequency of annotated unique rearrangements, while breadth was defined as annotated unique rearrangements over total unique productive rearrangements. Group comparisons of TCR breadth used two-sided Wilcoxon rank-sum tests. Drawn from immuneACCESS, this table holds only the in-frame rearrangements with V and J called that TCRdb kept. Clones are partly lost; checked studies trace under half to an unresolved V gene and leave the rest unexplained. That table is the source of V, J and clone size, and D and trimming were worked out from the DNA. For this sample the table gives fewer than 400,000 clones, of which over 80% were detected only once. The ten biggest clones cover around 2.2% of the sample.

This clone was seen a few times. Its antigen remains undetermined. Base qualities are not provided; no much larger clone lies one nucleotide away. General conclusions and limits of the study: The study was not powered to compare responses between vaccine doses or regimens. The authors noted that the TCR breadth and depth analyses may have underestimated total T cell responses. Higher spike-specific TCR breadth was observed in Ad26.COV2.S recipients than in placebo recipients (P = 0.0014). After vaccination, spike-specific CD8+ and CD4+ T cell responses were reported to show substantial breadth. Vaccine and placebo recipients had comparable non-spike TCR breadth, which fits with the vaccine containing only spike.

Between the V and J ends, shortened by 4 bases and 0 bases respectively, the junction contains 11 bases. Sequences SGDLS (CDR1) and YYNGEE (CDR2) are obtained from the germline V gene. The CDR3 sequence holds 14 residues, the cysteine and phenylalanine included. This entry keeps only the CDR3 DNA: 42 bases, framed from base 1. This specimen's treatment or condition label, per the study, means: 15 to 20 received Ad26.COV2.S at low or high dose, single or two shots; roughly five received placebo; per-sample allocation not given. For vaccine and placebo recipients, the sequenced repertoires came from samples collected on day 63 after the first injection. Cohort 1b enrolled 20 to 30 adults aged 18-55 years at a single site in Boston, USA, between 29 July and 7 August 2020. Ad26.COV2.S was a replication-incompetent adenovirus type 26 vector expressing a prefusion-stabilized SARS-CoV-2 spike protein from the original Wuhan strain.

This sequence uses TRBV9 and TRBJ2-7; TRBD1 could be the D gene, as 5 bases match. Source: peripheral blood, taken in a trial of Ad26.COV2.S vaccine versus placebo. The receptor was isolated from a person between 18 and 59 years old who received the Ad26.COV2.S COVID-19 vaccine or a placebo. The nucleotide sequence is given as TGTGCCAGCAGCCCCGGACACAGCTCCTACGAGCAGTACTTC. Protein translation: CASSPGHSSYEQYF.